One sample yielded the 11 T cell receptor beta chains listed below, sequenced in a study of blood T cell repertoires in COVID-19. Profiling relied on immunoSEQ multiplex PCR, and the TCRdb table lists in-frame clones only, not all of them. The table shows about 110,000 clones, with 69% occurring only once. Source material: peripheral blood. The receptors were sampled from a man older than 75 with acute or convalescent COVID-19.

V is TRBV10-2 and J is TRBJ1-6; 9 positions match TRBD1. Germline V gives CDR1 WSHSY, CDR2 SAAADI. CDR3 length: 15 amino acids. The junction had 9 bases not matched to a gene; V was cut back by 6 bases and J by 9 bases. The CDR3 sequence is CASRVRQGESSPLHF. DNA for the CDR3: TGCGCCAGCAGAGTTAGACAGGGGGAAAGTTCACCCCTCCACTTT.

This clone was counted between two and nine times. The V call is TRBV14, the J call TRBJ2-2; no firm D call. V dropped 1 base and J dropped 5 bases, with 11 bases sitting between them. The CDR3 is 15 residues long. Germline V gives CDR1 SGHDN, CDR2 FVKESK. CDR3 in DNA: TGTGCCAGCAGCCAAGGGGCACAAGTTACCGGGGAGCTGTTTTTT. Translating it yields CASSQGAQVTGELFF.

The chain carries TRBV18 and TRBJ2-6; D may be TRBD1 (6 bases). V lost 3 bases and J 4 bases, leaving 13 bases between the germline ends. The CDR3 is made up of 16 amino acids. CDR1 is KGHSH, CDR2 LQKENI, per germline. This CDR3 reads CASSPSGVPGANVLTF. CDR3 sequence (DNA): TGTGCCAGCTCACCTTCAGGGGTCCCCGGGGCCAACGTCCTGACTTTC.

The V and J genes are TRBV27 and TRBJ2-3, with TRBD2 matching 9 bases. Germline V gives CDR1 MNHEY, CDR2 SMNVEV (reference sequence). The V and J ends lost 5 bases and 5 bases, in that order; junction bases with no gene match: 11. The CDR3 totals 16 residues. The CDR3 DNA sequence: TGTGCCAGCAGTCCCTTTAGCGGGAGAGCTGGAGATACGCAGTATTTT. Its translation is CASSPFSGRAGDTQYF.

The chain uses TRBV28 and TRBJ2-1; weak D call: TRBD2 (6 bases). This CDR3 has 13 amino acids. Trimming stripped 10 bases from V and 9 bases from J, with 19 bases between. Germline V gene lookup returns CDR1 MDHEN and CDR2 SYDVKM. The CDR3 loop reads CAIEERERGEQFF. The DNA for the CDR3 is TGTGCCATAGAAGAACGGGAGAGGGGTGAGCAGTTCTTC.

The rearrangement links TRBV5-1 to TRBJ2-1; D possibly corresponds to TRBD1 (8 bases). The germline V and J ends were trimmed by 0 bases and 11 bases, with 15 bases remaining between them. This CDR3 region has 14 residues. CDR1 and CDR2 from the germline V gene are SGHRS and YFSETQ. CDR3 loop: CASSLDGQGGKQFF. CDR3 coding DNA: TGCGCCAGCAGCTTGGATGGACAGGGAGGGAAGCAGTTCTTC.

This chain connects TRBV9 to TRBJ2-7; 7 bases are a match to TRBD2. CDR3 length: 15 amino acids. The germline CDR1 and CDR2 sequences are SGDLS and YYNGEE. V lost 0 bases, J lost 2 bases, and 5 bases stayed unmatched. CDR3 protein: CASSVGGGGTYEQYF. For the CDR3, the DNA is TGTGCCAGCAGCGTAGGTGGGGGAGGGACCTACGAGCAGTACTTC.

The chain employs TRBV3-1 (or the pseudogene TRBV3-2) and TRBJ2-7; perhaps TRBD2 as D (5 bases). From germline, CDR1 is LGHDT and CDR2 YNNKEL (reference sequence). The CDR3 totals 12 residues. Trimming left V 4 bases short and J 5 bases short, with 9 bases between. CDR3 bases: TGTGCCAGCAGCCTACTAGGGAACGAGCAGTACTTC. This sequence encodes CASSLLGNEQYF.

CDR3 bases: TGTGCCAGCAGCGTAGATCAACAGCACGCCAATGAGCAGTTCTTC. It codes for CASSVDQQHANEQFF. The V gene is TRBV9, the J gene TRBJ2-1; D remains unclear. V lost 0 bases and J 6 bases, leaving 13 bases between the germline ends. Germline CDR1 and CDR2: SGDLS and YYNGEE. CDR3 size: 15 residues.

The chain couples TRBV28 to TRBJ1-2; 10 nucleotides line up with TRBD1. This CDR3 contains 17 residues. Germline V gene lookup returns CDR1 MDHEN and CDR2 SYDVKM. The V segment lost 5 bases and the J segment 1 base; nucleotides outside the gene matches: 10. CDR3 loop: CASSPIRGDRGNYGYTF. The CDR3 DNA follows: TGTGCCAGCAGTCCGATAAGGGGGGACAGGGGTAACTATGGCTACACCTTC.

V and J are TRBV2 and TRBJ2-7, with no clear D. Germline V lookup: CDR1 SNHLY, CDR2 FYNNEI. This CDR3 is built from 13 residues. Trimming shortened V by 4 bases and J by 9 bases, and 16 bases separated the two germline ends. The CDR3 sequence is CASSVAEARGQYF. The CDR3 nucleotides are TGTGCCAGCAGTGTCGCAGAGGCCCGAGGGCAGTACTTC.